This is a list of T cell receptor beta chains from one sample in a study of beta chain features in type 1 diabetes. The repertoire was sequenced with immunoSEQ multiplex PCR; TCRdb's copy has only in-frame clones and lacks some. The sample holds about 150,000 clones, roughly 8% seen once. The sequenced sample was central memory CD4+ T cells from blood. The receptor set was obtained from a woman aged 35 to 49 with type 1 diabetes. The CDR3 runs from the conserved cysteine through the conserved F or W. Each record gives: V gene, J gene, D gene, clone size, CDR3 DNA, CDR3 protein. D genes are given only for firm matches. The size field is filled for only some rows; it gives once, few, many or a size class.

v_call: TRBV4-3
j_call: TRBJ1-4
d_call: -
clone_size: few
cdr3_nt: TGCGCCAGCAGCTCCAATAGAGGCTCGGCCCATGAAAAACTGTTTTTT
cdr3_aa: CASSSNRGSAHEKLFF

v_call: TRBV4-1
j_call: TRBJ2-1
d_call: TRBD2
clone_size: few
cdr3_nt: TGCGCCAGCAGCCCCCTCGGGACTAGCGGGGACAATGAGCAGTTCTTC
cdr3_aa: CASSPLGTSGDNEQFF

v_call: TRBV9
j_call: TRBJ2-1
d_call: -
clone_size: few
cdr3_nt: TGTGCCAGCAGCGTATCGTTTAGCTCCTACAATGAGCAGTTCTTC
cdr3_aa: CASSVSFSSYNEQFF

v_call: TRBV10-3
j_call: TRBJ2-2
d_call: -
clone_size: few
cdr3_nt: TGTGCCATCAGAACTGTCGGGGTCGACACCGGGGAGCTGTTTTTT
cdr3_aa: CAIRTVGVDTGELFF

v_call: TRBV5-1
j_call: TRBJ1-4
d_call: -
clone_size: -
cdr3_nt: TGCGCCAGCAGCGAAGGAGCATCCTCGCGGGCTAATGAAAAACTGTTTTTT
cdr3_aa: CASSEGASSRANEKLFF

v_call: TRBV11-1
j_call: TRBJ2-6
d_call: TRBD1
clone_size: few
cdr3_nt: TGTGCCAGCAGCTTACCCCCGGGACAGGGTCCAGGTGGGGCCAACGTCCTGACTTTC
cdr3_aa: CASSLPPGQGPGGANVLTF

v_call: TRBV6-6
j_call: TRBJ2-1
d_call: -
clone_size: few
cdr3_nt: TGTGCCAGCAGTTCCTACAGCAATGAGCAGTTCTTC
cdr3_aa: CASSSYSNEQFF

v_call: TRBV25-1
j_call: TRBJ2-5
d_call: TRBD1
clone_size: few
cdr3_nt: TGTGCCAGCAGTGAATGGCGGGGACAGGCGGAGACCCAGTACTTC
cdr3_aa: CASSEWRGQAETQYF

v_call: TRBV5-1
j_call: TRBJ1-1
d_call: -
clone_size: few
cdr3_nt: TGCGCCAGCAGCCCCTACTCAGGGAACGCTGAAGCTTTCTTT
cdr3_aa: CASSPYSGNAEAFF

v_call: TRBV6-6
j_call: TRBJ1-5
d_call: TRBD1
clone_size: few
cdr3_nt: TGTGCCAGCAAACAGGGGGATCAGCCCCAGCATTTT
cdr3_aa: CASKQGDQPQHF

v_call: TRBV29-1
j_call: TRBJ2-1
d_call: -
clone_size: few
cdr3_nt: TGCAGCGCCCCTCCGTCTTGGCCCTGGAATGAGCAGTTCTTC
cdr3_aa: CSAPPSWPWNEQFF

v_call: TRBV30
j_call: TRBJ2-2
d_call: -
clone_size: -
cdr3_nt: TGTGCCTGGAGTGTGGGAGGTACGAACACCGGGGAGCTGTTTTTT
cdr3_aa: CAWSVGGTNTGELFF

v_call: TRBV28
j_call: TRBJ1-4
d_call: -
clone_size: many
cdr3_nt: TGTGCCAGCAGTACACCCGACAGGCTGAGAGGTGAAAAACTGTTTTTT
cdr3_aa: CASSTPDRLRGEKLFF

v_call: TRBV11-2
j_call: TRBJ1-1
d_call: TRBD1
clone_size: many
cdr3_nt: TGTGCCAGCAGCTTAACAGGGACAGTCAACACTGAAGCTTTCTTT
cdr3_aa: CASSLTGTVNTEAFF

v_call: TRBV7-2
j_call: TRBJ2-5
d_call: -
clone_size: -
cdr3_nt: TGTGCCAGCAGCTTAGAGGTCAGGGGGGAGAGGACCCAGTACTTC
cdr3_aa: CASSLEVRGERTQYF

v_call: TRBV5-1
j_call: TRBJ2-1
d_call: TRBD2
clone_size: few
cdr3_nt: TGCGCCAGCAGCTTGAGGGAGGGTGAGCAGTTCTTC
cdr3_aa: CASSLREGEQFF

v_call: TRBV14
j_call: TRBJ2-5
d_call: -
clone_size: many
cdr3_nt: TGTGCCAGCAGTAGACAGATCCAAGAGACCCAGTACTTC
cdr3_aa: CASSRQIQETQYF

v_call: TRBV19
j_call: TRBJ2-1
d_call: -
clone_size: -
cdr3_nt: TGTGCCAGTAGTATAAAAGGGGGGGGGCCGATCTACAATGAGCAGTTCTTC
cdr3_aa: CASSIKGGGPIYNEQFF

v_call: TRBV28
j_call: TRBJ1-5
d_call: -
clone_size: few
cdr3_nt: TGTGCCAGCAGTTCCAACGGGTTACCATCTCAGCCCCAGCATTTT
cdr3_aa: CASSSNGLPSQPQHF

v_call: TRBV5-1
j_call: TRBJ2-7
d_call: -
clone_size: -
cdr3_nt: TGCGCCAGCAGCTTCAACGGGAGTTACGAGCAGTACTTC
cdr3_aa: CASSFNGSYEQYF

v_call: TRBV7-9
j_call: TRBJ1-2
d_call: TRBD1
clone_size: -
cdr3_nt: TGTGCCAGCAGCACCCGGGACAGGGGACCGTCCTATGGCTACACCTTC
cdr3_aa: CASSTRDRGPSYGYTF

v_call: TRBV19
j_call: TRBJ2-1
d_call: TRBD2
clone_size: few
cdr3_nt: TGTGCCAGCTCCTTAGCGGGAGGGGACTACAATGAGCAGTTCTTC
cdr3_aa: CASSLAGGDYNEQFF

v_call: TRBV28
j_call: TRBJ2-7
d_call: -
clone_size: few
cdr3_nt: TGTGCCAGCAGCTCGATGGGCGAGCAGCACTTC
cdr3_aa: CASSSMGEQHF

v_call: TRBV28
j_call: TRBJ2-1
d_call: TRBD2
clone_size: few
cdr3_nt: TGTGCCAGCACGGTGGCGGGGAGGGCTGACACACATGAGCAGTTCTTC
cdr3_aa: CASTVAGRADTHEQFF

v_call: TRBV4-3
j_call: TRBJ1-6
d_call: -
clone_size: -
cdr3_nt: TGCGCCAGCAGCCCAGTCGGGACGGGAGATAATTCACCCCTCCACTTT
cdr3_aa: CASSPVGTGDNSPLHF

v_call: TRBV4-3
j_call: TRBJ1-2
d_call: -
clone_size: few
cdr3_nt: TGCGCCAGCAGCCAGTCAACAGGGATTAACTATGGCTACACCTTC
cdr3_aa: CASSQSTGINYGYTF

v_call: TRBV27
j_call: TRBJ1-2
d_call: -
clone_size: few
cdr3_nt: TGTGCCAGCAGTTCCTCCGGGGTCGGCGGCTACACCTTC
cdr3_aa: CASSSSGVGGYTF

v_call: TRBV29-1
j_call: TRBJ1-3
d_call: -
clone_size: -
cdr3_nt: TGCAGCATAAAGGGGACTACTGGAAACACCATATATTTT
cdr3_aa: CSIKGTTGNTIYF

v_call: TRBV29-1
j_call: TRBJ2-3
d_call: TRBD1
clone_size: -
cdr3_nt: TGCAGCGCCGCCGGGACAGGGGGGAATACGCAGTATTTT
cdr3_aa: CSAAGTGGNTQYF

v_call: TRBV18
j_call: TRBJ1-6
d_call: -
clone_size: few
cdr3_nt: TGTGCCAGCTCCCGAGGCGCCGAGTTCTCACCCCTCCACTTT
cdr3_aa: CASSRGAEFSPLHF

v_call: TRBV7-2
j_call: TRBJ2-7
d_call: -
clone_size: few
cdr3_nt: TGTGCCAGCAGCTCCGTCGCCGCGAGCCCCTACGAGCAGTACTTC
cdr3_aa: CASSSVAASPYEQYF

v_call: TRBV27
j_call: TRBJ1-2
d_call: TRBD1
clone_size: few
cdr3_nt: TGTGCCAGCAGTGGGGACAGGGTCTATGGCTACACCTTC
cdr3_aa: CASSGDRVYGYTF

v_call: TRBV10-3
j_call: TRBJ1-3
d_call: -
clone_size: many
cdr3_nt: TGTGCCGCCTCGAGGGGGGGGCAGTCTGGAAACACCATATATTTT
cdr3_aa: CAASRGGQSGNTIYF

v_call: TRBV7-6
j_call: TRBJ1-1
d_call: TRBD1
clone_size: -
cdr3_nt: TGTGCCAGCAGCCCTCAGGGGGCGTACACTGAAGCTTTCTTT
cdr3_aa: CASSPQGAYTEAFF

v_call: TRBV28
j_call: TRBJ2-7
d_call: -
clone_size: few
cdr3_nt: TGTGCCAGCAGTCTCAGACGGGTGGAGCAGTACTTC
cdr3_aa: CASSLRRVEQYF

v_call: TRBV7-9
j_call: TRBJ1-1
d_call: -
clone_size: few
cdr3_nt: TGTGCCAGCAGCTCCTCAGGTAACACTGAAGCTTTCTTT
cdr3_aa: CASSSSGNTEAFF

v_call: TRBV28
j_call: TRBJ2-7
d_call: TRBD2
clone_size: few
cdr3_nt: TGTGCCAGCAGTCCGTCCCACCCGGGAGGGAACCTTTTCTACGAGCAGTACTTC
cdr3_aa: CASSPSHPGGNLFYEQYF

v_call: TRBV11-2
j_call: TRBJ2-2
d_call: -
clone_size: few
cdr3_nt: TGTGCCAGCAGCTCCCGACTCAGCACCGGGGAGCTGTTTTTT
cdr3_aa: CASSSRLSTGELFF

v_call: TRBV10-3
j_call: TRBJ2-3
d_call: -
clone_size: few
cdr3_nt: TGTGCCATCATGGCGGGGAGCACAGATACGCAGTATTTT
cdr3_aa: CAIMAGSTDTQYF

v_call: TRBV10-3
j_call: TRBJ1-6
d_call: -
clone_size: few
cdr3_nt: TGTGCCATCAGTGGAGAAATCCGAGATTCACCCCTCCACTTT
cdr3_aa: CAISGEIRDSPLHF

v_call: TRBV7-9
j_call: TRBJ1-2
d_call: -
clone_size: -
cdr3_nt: TGTGCCAGCAGCTTAGCGCGGGGGGACTTCGCTAACTATGGCTACACCTTC
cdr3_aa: CASSLARGDFANYGYTF

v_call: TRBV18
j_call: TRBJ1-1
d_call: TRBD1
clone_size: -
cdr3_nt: TGTGCCAGCTCACCGGGACAGGGAACTCTTACTGAAGCTTTCTTT
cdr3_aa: CASSPGQGTLTEAFF

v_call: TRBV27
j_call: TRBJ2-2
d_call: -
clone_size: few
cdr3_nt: TGTGCCAGCAGTTCCCGACAGTTTGGTACCGGGGAGCTGTTTTTT
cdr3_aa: CASSSRQFGTGELFF

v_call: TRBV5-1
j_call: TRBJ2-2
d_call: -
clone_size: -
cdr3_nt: TGCGCCAGCAGCTTGGGACAGAACACCGGGGAGCTGTTTTTT
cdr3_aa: CASSLGQNTGELFF

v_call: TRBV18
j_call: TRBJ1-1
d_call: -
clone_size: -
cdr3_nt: TGTGCCAGCTCACTTGGGCCCCGTAGTATAAACACTGAAGCTTTCTTT
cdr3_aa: CASSLGPRSINTEAFF

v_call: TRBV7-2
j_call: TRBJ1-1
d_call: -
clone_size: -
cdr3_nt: TGTGCCAGCAGCTTAGATGCGGCGAACACTGAAGCTTTCTTT
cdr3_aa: CASSLDAANTEAFF

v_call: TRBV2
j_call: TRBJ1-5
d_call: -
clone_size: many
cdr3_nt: TGTGCCAGCAGTGAAGTCGGAGGGAACAGCAATCAGCCCCAGCATTTT
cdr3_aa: CASSEVGGNSNQPQHF

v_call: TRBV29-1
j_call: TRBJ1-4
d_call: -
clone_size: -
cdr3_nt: TGCAGCGTGGGAGGGCAGGGGAGTGAAAAACTGTTTTTT
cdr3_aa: CSVGGQGSEKLFF

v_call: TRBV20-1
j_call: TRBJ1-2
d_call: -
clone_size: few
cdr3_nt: TGCAGTGCTCGGGGGGGTTATGGCTACACCTTC
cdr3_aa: CSARGGYGYTF

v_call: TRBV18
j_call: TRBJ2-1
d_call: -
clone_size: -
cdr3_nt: TGTGCCAGCTCAGGGATGGAGGGTGAGCAGTTCTTC
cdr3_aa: CASSGMEGEQFF

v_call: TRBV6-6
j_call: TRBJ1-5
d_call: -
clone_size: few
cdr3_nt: TGTGCCAGCAGGGACGAATTGACAGGATTTTATCAGCCCCAGCATTTT
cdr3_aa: CASRDELTGFYQPQHF

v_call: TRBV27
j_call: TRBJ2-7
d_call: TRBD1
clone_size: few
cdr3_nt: TGTGCCAGCAGTCCTCGGAAAGGACAGGGGTACGAGCAGTACTTC
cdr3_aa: CASSPRKGQGYEQYF

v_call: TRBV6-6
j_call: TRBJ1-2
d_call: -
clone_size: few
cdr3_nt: TGTGCCAGCAGATCCAGGGATGGCTACACCTTC
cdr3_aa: CASRSRDGYTF

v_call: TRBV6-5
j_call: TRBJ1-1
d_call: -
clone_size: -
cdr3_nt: TGTGCCAGCAGTTACTCCCCTGACACTGAAGCTTTCTTT
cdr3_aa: CASSYSPDTEAFF

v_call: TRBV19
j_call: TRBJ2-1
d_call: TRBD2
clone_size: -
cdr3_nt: TGTGCCAGTAGTGATGTGGGACTAGGGGTGGATGAGCAGTTCTTC
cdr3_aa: CASSDVGLGVDEQFF

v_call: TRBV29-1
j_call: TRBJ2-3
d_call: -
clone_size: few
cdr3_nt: TGCAGCGTCGAGATAACGCCGGGCACAGATACGCAGTATTTT
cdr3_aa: CSVEITPGTDTQYF

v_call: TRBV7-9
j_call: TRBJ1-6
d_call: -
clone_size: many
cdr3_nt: TGTGCCAGCAGCTTGCCAGGGGTCACTTCACCCCTCCACTTT
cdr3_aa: CASSLPGVTSPLHF

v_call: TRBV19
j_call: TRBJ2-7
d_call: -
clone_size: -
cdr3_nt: TGTGCCAGTAGTATTCCGGGCTCCTACGAGCAGTACTTC
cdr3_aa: CASSIPGSYEQYF

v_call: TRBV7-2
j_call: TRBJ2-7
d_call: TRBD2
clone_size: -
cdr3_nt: TGTGCCAGCAGCCCTACTAGCGCCGATCCCTACGAGCAGTACTTC
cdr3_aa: CASSPTSADPYEQYF